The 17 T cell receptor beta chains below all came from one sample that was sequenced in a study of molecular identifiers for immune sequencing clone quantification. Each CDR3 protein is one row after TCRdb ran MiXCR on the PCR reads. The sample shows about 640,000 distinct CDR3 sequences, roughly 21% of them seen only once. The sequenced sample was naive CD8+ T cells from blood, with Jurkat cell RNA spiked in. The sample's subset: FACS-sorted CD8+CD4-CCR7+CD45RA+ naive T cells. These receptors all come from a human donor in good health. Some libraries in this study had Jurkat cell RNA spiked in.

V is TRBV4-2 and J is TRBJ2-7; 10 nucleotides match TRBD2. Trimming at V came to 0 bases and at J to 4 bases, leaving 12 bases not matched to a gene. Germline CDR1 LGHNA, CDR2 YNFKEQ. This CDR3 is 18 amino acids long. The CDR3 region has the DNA TGTGCCAGCAGCCAAGATCATCAGCGGGAGGGCCTTGTTTACGAGCAGTACTTC. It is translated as CASSQDHQREGLVYEQYF.

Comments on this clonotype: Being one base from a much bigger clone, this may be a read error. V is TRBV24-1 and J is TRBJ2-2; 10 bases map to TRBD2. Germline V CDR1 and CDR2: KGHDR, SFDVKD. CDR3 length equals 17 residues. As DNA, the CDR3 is TGTGCCTCCAGTGATTTGCGAGCGGGAGGGCTCCCCGGGGAGCTGTTTTTT. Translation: CASSDLRAGGLPGELFF.

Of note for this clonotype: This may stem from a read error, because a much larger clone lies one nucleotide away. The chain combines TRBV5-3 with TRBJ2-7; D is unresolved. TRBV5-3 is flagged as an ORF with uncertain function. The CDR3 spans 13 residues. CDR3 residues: CASSFGQYDGQYF. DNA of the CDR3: TGTGCCAGCAGCTTCGGGCAGTACGACGGGCAGTACTTC.

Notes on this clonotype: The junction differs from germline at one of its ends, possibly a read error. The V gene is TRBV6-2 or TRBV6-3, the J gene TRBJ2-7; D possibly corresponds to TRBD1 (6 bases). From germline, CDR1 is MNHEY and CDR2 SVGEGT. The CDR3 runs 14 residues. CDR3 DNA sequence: TGTGCCAGCAGTTACCAGGACAGCTCCTACGGGCAGTACTTC. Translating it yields CASSYQDSSYGQYF.

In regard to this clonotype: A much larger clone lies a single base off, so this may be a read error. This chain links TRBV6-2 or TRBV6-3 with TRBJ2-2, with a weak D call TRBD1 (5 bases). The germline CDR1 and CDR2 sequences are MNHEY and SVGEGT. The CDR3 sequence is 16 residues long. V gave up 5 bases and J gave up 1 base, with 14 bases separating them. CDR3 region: CASSPKTVLNTGELFF. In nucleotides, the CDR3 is TGTGCCAGCAGTCCAAAGACAGTGTTGAACACCGGGGAGCTGTTTTTT.

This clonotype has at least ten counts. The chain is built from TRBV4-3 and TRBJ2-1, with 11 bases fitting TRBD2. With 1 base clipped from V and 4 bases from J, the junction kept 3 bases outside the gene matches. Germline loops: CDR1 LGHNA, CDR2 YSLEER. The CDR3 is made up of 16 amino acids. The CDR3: CASSQGPSGGYNEQFF. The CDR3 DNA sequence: TGCGCCAGCAGCCAAGGTCCTAGCGGGGGGTACAATGAGCAGTTCTTC.

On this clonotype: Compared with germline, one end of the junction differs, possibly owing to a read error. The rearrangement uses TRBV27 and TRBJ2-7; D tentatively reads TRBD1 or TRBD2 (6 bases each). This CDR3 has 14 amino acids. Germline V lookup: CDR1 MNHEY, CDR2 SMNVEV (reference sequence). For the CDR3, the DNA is TGTGCCTGCAGTTTGGCCGGGGGCGGCTACGAGCAGTACTTC. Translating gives CACSLAGGGYEQYF.

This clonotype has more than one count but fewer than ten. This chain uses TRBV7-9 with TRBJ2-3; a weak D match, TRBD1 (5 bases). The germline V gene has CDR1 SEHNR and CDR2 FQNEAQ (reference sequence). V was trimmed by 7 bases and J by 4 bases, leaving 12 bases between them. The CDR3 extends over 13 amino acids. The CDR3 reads CASTGLGPDTQYF. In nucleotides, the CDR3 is TGTGCCAGCACAGGGTTGGGCCCAGATACGCAGTATTTT.

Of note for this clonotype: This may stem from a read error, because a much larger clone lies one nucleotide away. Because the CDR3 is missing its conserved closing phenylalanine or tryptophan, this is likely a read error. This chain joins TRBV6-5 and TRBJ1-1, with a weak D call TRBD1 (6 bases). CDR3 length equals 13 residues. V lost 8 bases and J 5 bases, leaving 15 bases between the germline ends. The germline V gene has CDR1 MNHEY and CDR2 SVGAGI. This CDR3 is CASGGGASTEAFL. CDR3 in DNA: TGTGCCAGCGGGGGGGGGGCGAGTACTGAAGCTTTCCTT.

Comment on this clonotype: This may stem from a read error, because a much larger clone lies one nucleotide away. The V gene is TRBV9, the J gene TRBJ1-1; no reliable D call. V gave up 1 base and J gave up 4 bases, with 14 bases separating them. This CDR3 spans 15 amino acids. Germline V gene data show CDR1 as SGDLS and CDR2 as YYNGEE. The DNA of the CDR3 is TGTGCCAGCAGCGTATGCTGGGTGGGGAGCACTGAAGCTTTCTTT. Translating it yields CASSVCWVGSTEAFF. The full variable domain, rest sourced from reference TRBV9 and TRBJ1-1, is DSGVTQTPKHLITATGQRVTLRCSPRSGDLSVYWYQQSLDQGLQFLIQYYNGEERAKGNILERFSAQQFPDLHSELNLSSLELGDSALYFCASSVCWVGSTEAFFGQGTRLTVV.

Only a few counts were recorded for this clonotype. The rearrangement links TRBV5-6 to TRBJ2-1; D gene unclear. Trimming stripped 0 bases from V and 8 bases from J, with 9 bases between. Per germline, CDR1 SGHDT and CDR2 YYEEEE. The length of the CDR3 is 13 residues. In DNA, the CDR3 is TGTGCCAGCAGCTTGGCCTCCCGAGATGAGCAGTTCTTC. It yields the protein CASSLASRDEQFF.

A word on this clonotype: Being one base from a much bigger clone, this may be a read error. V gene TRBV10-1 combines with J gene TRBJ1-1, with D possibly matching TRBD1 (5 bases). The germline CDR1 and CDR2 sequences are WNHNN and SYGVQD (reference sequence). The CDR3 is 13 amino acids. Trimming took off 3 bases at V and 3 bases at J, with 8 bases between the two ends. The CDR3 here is CASSEGVDTEAFF. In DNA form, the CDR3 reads TGCGCCAGCAGTGAAGGGGTGGACACTGAAGCTTTCTTT.

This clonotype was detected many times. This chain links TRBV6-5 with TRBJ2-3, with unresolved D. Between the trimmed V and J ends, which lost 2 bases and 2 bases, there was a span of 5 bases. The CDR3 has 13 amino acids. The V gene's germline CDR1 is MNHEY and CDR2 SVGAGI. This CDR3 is CASSYPNTDTQYF. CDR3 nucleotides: TGTGCCAGCAGTTACCCTAACACAGATACGCAGTATTTT.

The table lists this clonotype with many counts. The CDR3 loop reads CASSPTGNTQYF. CDR3 DNA: TGTGCCAGCAGCCCGACCGGGAATACGCAGTATTTT. V and J are TRBV7-2 and TRBJ2-3; perhaps TRBD2 as D (5 bases). Germline CDR1 SGHTA, CDR2 FQGNSA. Trimming took off 5 bases at V and 7 bases at J, with 10 bases between the two ends. The CDR3 sequence is 12 residues long.

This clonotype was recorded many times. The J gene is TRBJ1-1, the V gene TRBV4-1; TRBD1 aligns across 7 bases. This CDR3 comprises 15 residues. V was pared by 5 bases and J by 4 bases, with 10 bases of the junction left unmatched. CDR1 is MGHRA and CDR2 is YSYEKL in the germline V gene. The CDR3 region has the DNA TGCGCCAGCAGCAGGCAGGGGGACACTAGCACTGAAGCTTTCTTT. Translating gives CASSRQGDTSTEAFF.

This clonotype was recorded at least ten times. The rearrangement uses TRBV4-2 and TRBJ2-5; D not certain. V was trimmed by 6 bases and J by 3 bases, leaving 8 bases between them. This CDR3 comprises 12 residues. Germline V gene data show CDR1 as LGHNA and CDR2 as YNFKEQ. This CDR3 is CASRGLEETQYF. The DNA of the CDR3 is TGTGCCAGCAGAGGTCTAGAAGAGACCCAGTACTTC.

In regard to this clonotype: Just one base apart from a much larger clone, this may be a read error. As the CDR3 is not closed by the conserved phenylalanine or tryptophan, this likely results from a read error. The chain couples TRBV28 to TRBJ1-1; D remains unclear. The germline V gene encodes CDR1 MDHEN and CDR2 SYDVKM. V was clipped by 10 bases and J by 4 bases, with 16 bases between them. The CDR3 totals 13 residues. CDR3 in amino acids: CATQSGYRTEAFL. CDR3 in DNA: TGTGCCACCCAGTCGGGGTATCGCACTGAAGCTTTCCTT.